These 7 T cell receptor beta chains were all obtained from the same sample, sequenced in a study of T cells after yellow fever vaccination. TCRdb ran MiXCR on the 5' RACE reads and lists one entry per CDR3 protein. The sample has a few hundred thousand distinct CDR3 sequences, 6.8% seen once; the top ten hold around 17%. The source was PBMCs, collected about 49 days after the first yellow fever vaccination. Receptors originate from a young man who received the YFV17D yellow fever vaccine.

The CDR3 nucleotides are TGTGCCAGCAGTCCAGGGACTAGCGGGGGGATCCAAGAGACCCAGTACTTC. It specifies CASSPGTSGGIQETQYF. The rearrangement links TRBV12-3 or TRBV12-4 to TRBJ2-5; 15 bases align to TRBD2. J was trimmed by 1 base and V by 5 bases; bases with no gene match: 5. This CDR3 is built from 17 residues.

This clonotype was detected a few times. The chain uses TRBV30 and TRBJ2-5, with unresolved D. CDR3 length: 13 residues. CDR1 GTSNPN and CDR2 SVGIG come from the germline V gene (reference sequence). Trimming removed 4 bases from V and 4 bases from J, with 13 bases in between. CDR3 sequence reads: CAWNLRWAETQYF. The CDR3 region has the DNA TGTGCCTGGAACCTTCGGTGGGCAGAGACCCAGTACTTC. Variable domain in full (rest from reference TRBV30 and TRBJ2-5): SQTIHQWPATLVQPVGSPLSLECTVEGTSNPNLYWYRQAAGRGLQLLFYSVGIGQISSEVPQNLSASRPQDRQFILSSKKLLLSDSGFYLCAWNLRWAETQYFGPGTRLLVL.

This clonotype was seen at least ten times. This chain uses TRBV5-1 with TRBJ2-5; possibly TRBD1 or TRBD2 for D (6 bases each). Germline CDR1 reads SGHRS; CDR2 reads YFSETQ. The V gene lost 5 bases and the J gene lost 5 bases, with 13 bases spanning the gap. The CDR3 consists of 13 residues. The CDR3 sequence is CASRAGGGETQYF. The CDR3 nucleotides are TGCGCCAGCAGAGCCGGGGGCGGGGAGACCCAGTACTTC.

This clonotype was counted only a few times. The gene calls are TRBV5-1 and TRBJ2-5; a possible D gene is TRBD1 (6 bases). V lost 1 base, J lost 3 bases, and 13 bases lay in between. CDR1 and CDR2 (germline): SGHRS, YFSETQ. This CDR3 contains 15 residues. The CDR3 here is CASSLMLAGEETQYF. Written as DNA, the CDR3 is TGCGCCAGCAGCTTGATGTTGGCAGGGGAAGAGACCCAGTACTTC.

CDR3 coding DNA: TGTGCCAGCAGCGTGTCCGGGGGGGATGGCTACACCTTC. This translates into CASSVSGGDGYTF. The J gene is TRBJ1-2, the V gene TRBV9; D possibly corresponds to TRBD1 (5 bases). Germline V gives CDR1 SGDLS, CDR2 YYNGEE. V dropped 2 bases and J dropped 6 bases, with 11 bases sitting between them. This CDR3 region has 13 residues.

This clonotype was recorded a few times. The chain combines TRBV27 with TRBJ2-1; a possible D gene is TRBD2 (6 bases). The CDR3 is 18 residues long. The germline V gene has CDR1 MNHEY and CDR2 SMNVEV (reference sequence). Trimming stripped 3 bases from V and 0 bases from J, with 18 bases between. The CDR3 DNA follows: TGTGCCAGCAGTTTCTTGCGGGGCGGACCAAGCTCCTACAATGAGCAGTTCTTC. Its protein is CASSFLRGGPSSYNEQFF.

This clonotype was observed a few times. The rearrangement joins TRBV12-3 or TRBV12-4 to TRBJ1-1, with 9 bases that match TRBD1. CDR3 length: 15 amino acids. The ends lost 6 bases at V and 3 bases at J; junction bases unmatched: 8. CDR3 protein: CASSSRRTGDTEAFF. CDR3 nucleotide sequence: TGTGCCAGCAGCTCCCGGAGGACAGGGGACACTGAAGCTTTCTTT.